The 28 T cell receptor beta chains below come from one sample, sequenced in a study of blood T cell repertoires in COVID-19. The table came from immunoSEQ multiplex PCR; TCRdb's copy has only in-frame clones and leaves some out. Among around 150,000 clones listed, 84% were seen once. Sequenced material: peripheral blood. The receptors were gathered from a man aged 25 to 40 with COVID-19, enrolled during active disease.

This chain uses TRBV13 with TRBJ2-7; TRBD2 matches at 7 bases. CDR1 and CDR2 from the germline V gene are PRHDT and FYEKMQ (reference sequence). V shed 0 bases and J 2 bases; nucleotides not matched to a gene: 10. This CDR3 is 17 amino acids long. DNA for the CDR3: TGTGCCAGCAGCTTAGGAACAAGCGGGACGCCGGCCTACGAGCAGTACTTC. Protein: CASSLGTSGTPAYEQYF.

This clone has ten or more counts. V is TRBV2 and J is TRBJ2-7; TRBD1 agrees at 12 bases. From germline, CDR1 is SNHLY and CDR2 FYNNEI. This CDR3 contains 13 residues. The DNA for the CDR3 is TGTACGGGGACAGGGGGCCCAGTGAGGGAGCAGTACTTC. Amino acid sequence: CTGTGGPVREQYF.

The chain recombines TRBV4-1 with TRBJ2-7; TRBD2 agrees at 7 bases. The CDR3 is 14 amino acids. J lost 0 bases, V lost 5 bases, and 4 bases had no gene match. The germline V gene has CDR1 MGHRA and CDR2 YSYEKL. The CDR3 DNA sequence: TGCGCCAGCAGCGTCCGGGACTACTCCTACGAGCAGTACTTC. Translating it yields CASSVRDYSYEQYF.

Only one count was recorded for this clone. V and J are TRBV15 and TRBJ2-5; no definite D call. The CDR3 loop spans 14 amino acids. Trimming took off 1 base at V and 3 bases at J, with 9 bases between the two ends. The germline V gene encodes CDR1 LNHNV and CDR2 YYDKDF (reference sequence). CDR3: CATSRVTVEETQYF. CDR3 nucleotide sequence: TGTGCCACCAGCAGAGTAACAGTCGAAGAGACCCAGTACTTC.

As DNA, the CDR3 is TGTGCCAGCAGCTTGTCCGGGACAGGGAGAGAGACCCAGTACTTC. Translated, it gives CASSLSGTGRETQYF. The chain employs TRBV7-2 and TRBJ2-5; 9 nucleotides match TRBD1. This CDR3 is 15 amino acids long. Germline CDR1 and CDR2: SGHTA and FQGNSA. Unmatched junction bases numbered 6, after V lost 3 bases and J lost 4 bases.

The chain has TRBV4-1 and TRBJ2-1; TRBD2 agrees at 12 bases. The junction had 1 base not matched to a gene; V was cut back by 8 bases and J by 2 bases. The CDR3 is 14 amino acids. Germline V gene lookup returns CDR1 MGHRA and CDR2 YSYEKL. The CDR3 here is CASRTSGAYNEQFF. The DNA of the CDR3 is TGCGCCAGCCGGACTAGCGGGGCCTACAATGAGCAGTTCTTC.

The V gene is TRBV2, the J gene TRBJ1-2; D unresolved. Per the germline V gene, CDR1 is SNHLY and CDR2 is FYNNEI. The CDR3 is 13 residues long. V was shortened by 1 base and J by 8 bases, with 11 bases between the two germline ends. CDR3 amino acids: CASSEGAVWGYTF. CDR3 nucleotides: TGTGCCAGCAGTGAAGGAGCCGTCTGGGGCTACACCTTC.

The chain is built from TRBV4-1 and TRBJ1-5, with D possibly being TRBD1 (6 bases). V was shortened by 3 bases and J by 4 bases, with 7 bases between the two germline ends. The length of the CDR3 is 13 residues. Per the germline V gene, CDR1 is MGHRA and CDR2 is YSYEKL. The CDR3 loop reads CASSQGANQPQHF. The CDR3 coding sequence is TGCGCCAGCAGCCAGGGGGCAAATCAGCCCCAGCATTTT.

This chain connects TRBV11-3 to TRBJ2-1, with TRBD2 identical over 9 bases. Germline CDR1 SGHNT, CDR2 YENEEA. Trimming took 6 bases from V and 8 from J; bases not matched to a gene: 14. The CDR3 is made up of 16 amino acids. CDR3 coding DNA: TGTGCCAGCAGTAACCGGGGTAGCGGGAGTCCTGATGAGCAGTTCTTC. This encodes CASSNRGSGSPDEQFF.

This chain links TRBV19 with TRBJ2-7; a possible D gene is TRBD1 (6 bases). The V gene's germline CDR1 is LNHDA and CDR2 SQIVND (reference sequence). V was clipped by 5 bases and J by 1 base, with 12 bases between them. The length of the CDR3 is 14 residues. Written as DNA, the CDR3 is TGTGCCAGTAGTCCAGGGGTCCAATCCTACGAGCAGTACTTC. Its translation: CASSPGVQSYEQYF. Full variable domain (remainder filled in from reference TRBV19 and TRBJ2-7): DGGITQSPKYLFRKEGQNVTLSCEQNLNHDAMYWYRQDPGQGLRLIYYSQIVNDFQKGDIAEGYSVSREKKESFPLTVTSAQKNPTAFYLCASSPGVQSYEQYFGPGTRLTVT.

This chain connects TRBV10-3 to TRBJ2-7; D is perhaps TRBD1 (6 bases). The CDR3 loop spans 13 amino acids. CDR1 and CDR2 (germline): ENHRY, SYGVKD. Trimming removed 5 bases from V and 4 bases from J, with 12 bases in between. This chain's CDR3 is CAISSMDSYEQYF. In DNA form, the CDR3 reads TGTGCCATCAGTTCGATGGACAGTTACGAGCAGTACTTC.

This clone appeared a single time. The chain joins TRBV3-1 (or the pseudogene TRBV3-2) to TRBJ2-5; no definite D call. The CDR3 is made up of 15 amino acids. V gave up 2 bases and J gave up 4 bases, with 14 bases separating them. CDR1 is LGHDT, CDR2 YNNKEL, per germline (reference sequence). The CDR3 DNA sequence: TGTGCCAGCAGCCAAAGACCCGAGCGCGTAGAGACCCAGTACTTC. It yields the protein CASSQRPERVETQYF.

The chain carries TRBV11-3 and TRBJ2-7, with D unresolved. Between the trimmed V and J ends, which lost 0 bases and 0 bases, there was a span of 3 bases. CDR1 SGHNT and CDR2 YENEEA come from the germline V gene. The CDR3 is 13 residues long. The CDR3 spells CASSLDSSYEQYF. CDR3 in DNA: TGTGCCAGCAGCTTAGACAGCTCCTACGAGCAGTACTTC.

The genes are TRBV27 and TRBJ1-1, with D possibly matching TRBD1 (6 bases). CDR3 length: 13 residues. The germline V and J ends were trimmed by 4 bases and 6 bases, with 12 bases remaining between them. Germline-derived CDR1 and CDR2 are MNHEY and SMNVEV (reference sequence). The CDR3 sequence: CASSSRGMAEAFF. CDR3 bases: TGTGCCAGCAGTTCGAGGGGGATGGCTGAAGCTTTCTTT.

The rearrangement links TRBV27 to TRBJ1-2, with D uncertain. The CDR3 runs to 13 residues. CDR1 and CDR2 (germline): MNHEY, SMNVEV (reference sequence). V was clipped by 3 bases and J by 0 bases, with 5 bases between them. The CDR3 protein is CASSFSANYGYTF. In DNA, the CDR3 is TGTGCCAGCAGTTTTTCTGCTAACTATGGCTACACCTTC.

This rearrangement joins TRBV7-2 to TRBJ1-2; 9 nucleotides line up with TRBD1. The CDR3 loop spans 14 amino acids. Unmatched junction bases numbered 3, after V lost 0 bases and J lost 7 bases. Germline lookup yields CDR1 SGHTA and CDR2 FQGNSA. The CDR3 region is CASSLAGQGSGYTF. CDR3 bases: TGTGCCAGCAGCTTAGCGGGACAGGGCAGTGGCTACACCTTC.

The rearrangement joins TRBV11-2 to TRBJ2-3, with TRBD2 as a possible D gene (5 bases). Trimming pared 0 bases from V and 1 base from J, leaving 5 bases between. The CDR3 contains 14 residues. CDR1 and CDR2 from the germline V gene are SGHAT and FQNNGV. Here the CDR3 reads CASSLERGTDTQYF. Here the CDR3 DNA reads TGTGCCAGCAGCTTAGAGCGGGGCACAGATACGCAGTATTTT.

This chain links TRBV7-3 with TRBJ2-5, with D unclear. CDR3 length equals 14 residues. Germline V gene data show CDR1 as SGHTA and CDR2 as FQGTGA. Trimming stripped 0 bases from V and 0 bases from J, with 5 bases between. This chain's CDR3 is CASSLTNNQETQYF. CDR3 coding DNA: TGTGCCAGCAGCTTAACCAACAACCAAGAGACCCAGTACTTC. Full variable domain (rest looked up from reference TRBV7-3 and TRBJ2-5): GAGVSQTPSNKVTEKGKYVELRCDPISGHTALYWYRQSLGQGPEFLIYFQGTGAADDSGLPNDRFFAVRPEGSVSTLKIQRTERGDSAVYLCASSLTNNQETQYFGPGTRLLVL.

In nucleotides, the CDR3 is TGTGCCAGCAGTTTGGCCGGGACTGAAGGTGAAAAACTGTTTTTT. As protein: CASSLAGTEGEKLFF. The genes are TRBV2 and TRBJ1-4, with D maybe TRBD1 (5 bases). V lost 5 bases and J 7 bases, leaving 17 bases between the germline ends. The CDR3 is 15 amino acids. CDR1 and CDR2 (germline): SNHLY, FYNNEI.

This clone has ten or more counts. The CDR3 region has the DNA TGTGCCATCAGTGAGCGCCAGGACAGGGGGATTGAGCAGTACTTC. Its protein product is CAISERQDRGIEQYF. This chain uses TRBV10-3 with TRBJ2-7; 10 bases are a match to TRBD1. The CDR3 loop spans 15 amino acids. Germline assignment: CDR1 ENHRY and CDR2 SYGVKD. Trimming removed 2 bases from V and 7 bases from J; junction bases left unmatched: 8.

This sequence joins TRBV24-1 and TRBJ2-1, with 9 positions matching TRBD2. The CDR3 has 15 amino acids. Germline V lookup: CDR1 KGHDR, CDR2 SFDVKD. Trimming cost V 4 bases and J 4 bases; bases outside gene matches: 4. The CDR3, as DNA: TGTGCCACCAGTGACTTACTAGCGGGTTACAATGAGCAGTTCTTC. This encodes CATSDLLAGYNEQFF.

The chain recombines TRBV28 with TRBJ1-4, with D tentatively TRBD1 (5 bases). The CDR3 runs to 17 residues. Trimming stripped 6 bases from V and 7 bases from J, with 24 bases between. Per the germline V gene, CDR1 is MDHEN and CDR2 is SYDVKM. CDR3 amino acids: CASRVLLGRGQGEKLFF. The CDR3 DNA is TGTGCCAGCAGAGTACTCCTTGGGAGGGGTCAGGGTGAAAAACTGTTTTTT.

The rearrangement uses TRBV30 and TRBJ2-5; a weak D match, TRBD1 (6 bases). The CDR3 is 14 amino acids. V was shortened by 0 bases and J by 0 bases, with 8 bases between the two germline ends. Germline V lookup: CDR1 GTSNPN, CDR2 SVGIG (reference sequence). CDR3 sequence reads: CAWSVGGNQETQYF. CDR3 nucleotides: TGTGCCTGGAGTGTAGGGGGAAACCAAGAGACCCAGTACTTC.

This clone was observed a single time. The chain couples TRBV25-1 to TRBJ2-3, with 7 bases aligning to TRBD2. The trim removed 4 bases at V and 5 bases at J, leaving 9 bases unmatched. Germline lookup yields CDR1 MGHDK and CDR2 SYGVNS. The CDR3 totals 15 residues. The CDR3 DNA sequence: TGTGCCAGCAGTGCAATCGGGACTACCTTAGATACGCAGTATTTT. Its protein is CASSAIGTTLDTQYF.

This chain joins TRBV2 and TRBJ2-2; TRBD1 matches at 7 bases. The germline V gene has CDR1 SNHLY and CDR2 FYNNEI. The CDR3 loop spans 16 amino acids. J was trimmed by 2 bases and V by 5 bases; bases with no gene match: 8. This CDR3 is CASSFSRDSNTGELFF. The CDR3 region has the DNA TGTGCCAGCAGTTTCAGCCGGGACAGTAACACCGGGGAGCTGTTTTTT.

The V call is TRBV18, the J call TRBJ1-5, with D possibly matching TRBD1 (5 bases). The CDR3 covers 14 residues. Germline CDR1 and CDR2: KGHSH and LQKENI. V was trimmed by 3 bases and J by 1 base, leaving 7 bases between them. The CDR3 coding sequence is TGTGCCAGCTCACCGGCAGGGAGCAATCAGCCCCAGCATTTT. Its protein is CASSPAGSNQPQHF.

The V and J genes are TRBV4-1 and TRBJ2-7; 7 bases agree with TRBD1. Germline trimming cut 4 bases from V and 1 base from J; bases unmatched to any gene: 1. Germline values: CDR1 MGHRA, CDR2 YSYEKL. The CDR3 totals 13 residues. The CDR3 protein is CASSRDSSYEQYF. The CDR3 DNA reads as TGCGCCAGCAGCCGGGACAGTTCCTACGAGCAGTACTTC.

The V call is TRBV28, the J call TRBJ1-1, with D unresolved. Germline assignment: CDR1 MDHEN and CDR2 SYDVKM. V was clipped by 4 bases and J by 0 bases, with 12 bases between them. The CDR3 spans 15 residues. The DNA of the CDR3 is TGTGCCAGCAGTTCCCCTGGGAGTATGAACACTGAAGCTTTCTTT. It codes for CASSSPGSMNTEAFF.